This T cell receptor (beta chain) emerged from a study of Graves' ophthalmopathy and Graves' hyperthyroidism. About the research overall: Ahead of any treatment, peripheral blood was obtained at the initial diagnosis.

Amplification of the TCR beta CDR3 regions used RNA transcripts (as template). HTBI primers were employed in first-round RT-PCR, then a second-round multiplex PCR followed. TCRdb processed the multiplex PCR reads anew with MiXCR; each CDR3 protein has one entry. The repertoire holds roughly 500,000 distinct CDR3 sequences, 13% to 15% seen once, with over 7.5% in the top ten. About this clonotype: Its matching antigen is unknown.

Germline V gene data show CDR1 as SGHVS and CDR2 as FNYEAQ. CDR3 length: 16 amino acids. Trimming took off 4 bases at V and 0 bases at J, with 13 bases between the two ends. Study-level results: Blood contained most expanded thyroid clonotypes exceeding 0.001 frequency.

The TCR was taken from a woman aged 30 to 39 with Graves' ophthalmopathy. The chain carries TRBV7-6 and TRBJ1-5; no clear D gene. The source material was blood. The CDR3 coding sequence is TGTGCCAGCAGCTCACAGAAGGTGGGTAGCAATCAGCCCCAGCATTTT. Translating it yields CASSSQKVGSNQPQHF.